This TCR beta chain is drawn from a study of blood T cell repertoires in COVID-19. Turning to the study itself: Collection of acute and convalescent COVID-19 samples took place in the United States, Italy and Spain.

Germline-derived CDR1 and CDR2 are LNHDA and SQIVND (reference sequence). Trimming took off 7 bases at V and 3 bases at J, with 13 bases between the two ends. The length of the CDR3 is 14 residues. Clones were sequenced by immunoSEQ multiplex PCR, and TCRdb holds only the in-frame ones, with some missing. The sample has hundreds of thousands of clones; around nine tenths are singletons. The chain recombines TRBV19 with TRBJ1-3; D uncertain. Sequencing was done on a sample of peripheral blood. The receptor comes from a woman aged 60-75 years with COVID-19, enrolled during active disease. CDR3 region: CASTAGILGNTIYF. The CDR3 DNA reads TGTGCCAGTACCGCCGGGATCCTTGGAAACACCATATATTTT.